Listed below are T cell receptor beta chains from one sample, sequenced in a study of alternative splicing in chronic myeloid leukemia remission. TCRdb re-called the bulk RNA-seq reads, yielding one record per CDR3 amino acid sequence without DNA. The profile shows about 350 distinct CDR3 sequences, roughly 95% of them singletons. The source material was PBMCs. The receptors derive from a person between 30 and 50 years old in good health. Each CDR3 is given with its conserved first and last residue. Expanded clones are given a class, and other clones once, few, many or no size at all.

V	size	J	CDR3
TRBV7-6	NA	TRBJ2-3	CASASGSTDTQYF
TRBV9	NA	TRBJ2-3	CASSVEGGTDTQYF
TRBV19	once	TRBJ1-5	CASSQGDWTGDVPQHF
TRBV7-9	NA	TRBJ1-2	CASSFGGPEGYTF
TRBV29-1	NA	TRBJ2-3	CSVAIRLDTQYF
TRBV5-6	NA	TRBJ1-1	CASSLTNTEAFF
TRBV30	NA	TRBJ1-1	CAWSVGKGGLTEAFF
TRBV7-2	NA	TRBJ2-3	CASSSTTSTDTQYF
TRBV2	once	TRBJ1-5	CASRTGTGSQPQHF
TRBV5-1	NA	TRBJ1-6	CASSPSYGGAESPLHF
TRBV11-2	NA	TRBJ2-3	CASSSDSYTQYF